The 23 T cell receptor beta chains in this list originate from one sample, sequenced in a study of T cell responses to AZD1222 COVID-19 vaccine (dated by TCRdb to the early 2020s). The time point label on this specimen signifies: baseline before first vaccination. The library was built by means of the immunoSEQ multiplex PCR assay. TCRdb stores this immuneACCESS table with in-frame sequences only. Part of the clones is absent; in the studies checked, under half of the shortfall reflects unresolved V genes, and no reason is known for the rest. In this sample the table shows more than 95,000 clones, over 75% of which occur a single time. In total, the top ten clones hold around 6.9% of the sample. The sample was peripheral blood, taken on day 0 of AZD1222 vaccination. Receptor source: an adult in good health.

The chain has TRBV27 and TRBJ2-7; TRBD1 might be the D (6 bases). Trimming left V 4 bases short and J 3 bases short, with 10 bases between. Germline CDR1 is MNHEY and CDR2 is SMNVEV (reference sequence). The CDR3 covers 13 residues. CDR3 residues: CASSSWTVYEQYF. CDR3 sequence (DNA): TGTGCCAGCAGTTCATGGACAGTCTACGAGCAGTACTTC.

V usage is TRBV7-8 and J usage is TRBJ1-5; TRBD1 is a possible D gene (6 bases). Trimming pared 2 bases from V and 5 bases from J, leaving 13 bases between. In germline, CDR1 is SGHVS, CDR2 FQNEAQ. This CDR3 spans 15 amino acids. The CDR3 sequence: CASSLQGNGYQPQHF. CDR3 coding DNA: TGTGCCAGCAGCTTACAGGGGAACGGGTATCAGCCCCAGCATTTT.

The gene calls are TRBV27 and TRBJ2-3; a possible D gene is TRBD2 (7 bases). From germline, CDR1 is MNHEY and CDR2 SMNVEV (reference sequence). V dropped 3 bases and J dropped 4 bases, with 11 bases sitting between them. The CDR3 contains 14 residues. As DNA, the CDR3 is TGTGCCAGCAGTTTCGGGGGGCGGGCAGATACGCAGTATTTT. Its protein is CASSFGGRADTQYF.

The V and J genes are TRBV27 and TRBJ2-3; 7 positions match TRBD2. This CDR3 region has 20 residues. Trimming at V came to 0 bases and at J to 4 bases, leaving 19 bases not matched to a gene. Per the germline V gene, CDR1 is MNHEY and CDR2 is SMNVEV (reference sequence). The CDR3 nucleotides are TGTGCCAGCAGTTTATCACTAGCGACAACCATTAGACCCGGGGCAGATACGCAGTATTTT. As protein: CASSLSLATTIRPGADTQYF.

The chain couples TRBV19 to TRBJ2-2, with 7 bases matching TRBD2. Germline V gene data show CDR1 as LNHDA and CDR2 as SQIVND (reference sequence). V was pared by 3 bases and J by 2 bases, with 6 bases of the junction left unmatched. The CDR3 is made up of 16 amino acids. In DNA form, the CDR3 reads TGTGCCAGTAGTATCAGAGGCGGGAGAAACACCGGGGAGCTGTTTTTT. The encoded protein is CASSIRGGRNTGELFF.

The rearrangement links TRBV30 to TRBJ2-7, with 7 bases fitting TRBD1. This CDR3 is built from 14 residues. V lost 4 bases to trimming and J lost 3 bases; unmatched junction nucleotides: 9. Germline V gives CDR1 GTSNPN, CDR2 SVGIG (reference sequence). Here the CDR3 DNA reads TGTGCCTGGACGAGACAGGGATTTTTCTACGAGCAGTACTTC. Its translation is CAWTRQGFFYEQYF.

The J gene is TRBJ1-1, the V gene TRBV11-2; no firm D call. V dropped 5 bases and J dropped 1 base, with 14 bases sitting between them. Germline CDR1 and CDR2: SGHAT and FQNNGV. The CDR3 length is 15 residues. CDR3 bases: TGTGCCAGCAGCGTAAGACACTCTTCGAACACTGAAGCTTTCTTT. It yields the protein CASSVRHSSNTEAFF.

The rearrangement links TRBV6-5 to TRBJ1-6; no reliable D call. There are 12 residues in the CDR3. Germline V lookup: CDR1 MNHEY, CDR2 SVGAGI. Trimming took 10 bases from V and 7 from J, leaving 11 bases between them. The CDR3: CAIGSGNSPLHF. CDR3 sequence (DNA): TGTGCCATCGGGAGTGGGAATTCACCCCTCCACTTT.

The chain has TRBV3-1 (or the pseudogene TRBV3-2) and TRBJ1-2; no definite D call. Trimming cost V 0 bases and J 11 bases, with 13 bases left between them. Germline V gene sequence: CDR1 LGHDT, CDR2 YNNKEL (reference sequence). The CDR3 has 13 amino acids. CDR3 loop: CASSQEVRGEYTF. CDR3 coding DNA: TGTGCCAGCAGCCAAGAAGTCCGGGGAGAGTACACCTTC.

This clone came up a few times. The chain has TRBV2 and TRBJ1-5; a weak D match, TRBD1 (6 bases). V dropped 7 bases and J dropped 1 base, with 17 bases sitting between them. Germline lookup yields CDR1 SNHLY and CDR2 FYNNEI. This CDR3 contains 16 residues. The chain's CDR3 is CASNDMGGPSNQPQHF. Here the CDR3 DNA reads TGTGCCAGCAATGACATGGGGGGCCCCAGCAATCAGCCCCAGCATTTT. Combining the CDR3 with reference TRBV2 and TRBJ1-5 gives the whole variable domain EPEVTQTPSHQVTQMGQEVILRCVPISNHLYFYWYRQILGQKVEFLVSFYNNEISEKSEIFDDQFSVERPDGSNFTLKIRSTKLEDSAMYFCASNDMGGPSNQPQHFGDGTRLSIL.

J is TRBJ1-3 and V is TRBV7-9; D may be TRBD1 (6 bases). Germline V gene data show CDR1 as SEHNR and CDR2 as FQNEAQ (reference sequence). The CDR3 runs to 14 residues. V lost 6 bases and J 0 bases, leaving 9 bases between the germline ends. CDR3 region: CASRMDSSGNTIYF. The CDR3 DNA sequence: TGTGCCAGCAGGATGGACAGCTCTGGAAACACCATATATTTT.

CDR3 residues: CASIATGGNNEQFF. The CDR3 DNA reads TGCGCCAGCATCGCGACAGGGGGGAACAATGAGCAGTTCTTC. The chain joins TRBV5-1 to TRBJ2-1; 9 nucleotides align to TRBD1. The V segment lost 6 bases and the J segment 5 bases; nucleotides outside the gene matches: 6. From germline, CDR1 is SGHRS and CDR2 YFSETQ. This CDR3 spans 14 amino acids.

The gene calls are TRBV28 and TRBJ1-4; D gene ambiguous. Deletions cut 6 bases from V and 3 bases from J, with 11 bases between. Germline CDR1 and CDR2: MDHEN and SYDVKM. The CDR3 consists of 14 residues. CDR3: CASREGIPNEKLFF. The CDR3 nucleotides are TGTGCCAGCAGGGAAGGGATTCCTAATGAAAAACTGTTTTTT.

The gene calls are TRBV11-2 and TRBJ1-2; 7 bases fit TRBD1. Germline-derived CDR1 and CDR2 are SGHAT and FQNNGV. This CDR3 region has 12 residues. The V and J ends lost 1 base and 8 bases, in that order; junction bases with no gene match: 1. CDR3 residues: CASSLAGGGYTF. CDR3 in DNA: TGTGCCAGCAGCTTAGCAGGGGGGGGCTACACCTTC.

This chain links TRBV19 with TRBJ1-5; 9 bases are shared with TRBD1. The V segment lost 4 bases and the J segment 7 bases; nucleotides outside the gene matches: 8. This CDR3 spans 15 amino acids. Germline CDR1 LNHDA, CDR2 SQIVND (reference sequence). The CDR3 coding sequence is TGTGCCAGTAGTAATCTACAGGGGGCTGGGCAGCCCCAGCATTTT. Translation: CASSNLQGAGQPQHF.

This sequence joins TRBV27 and TRBJ1-1, with D perhaps TRBD1 (5 bases). Germline V gene data show CDR1 as MNHEY and CDR2 as SMNVEV (reference sequence). The V end lost 7 bases, the J end lost 0 bases, and 21 bases lay between the germline ends. The CDR3 has 17 amino acids. In nucleotides, the CDR3 is TGTGCCAGCACCTTACAGTCAGGGACCCCCATGAACACTGAAGCTTTCTTT. It yields the protein CASTLQSGTPMNTEAFF.

V is TRBV7-9 and J is TRBJ2-1; 7 positions agree with TRBD2. Germline V gene sequence: CDR1 SEHNR, CDR2 FQNEAQ (reference sequence). The CDR3 runs 13 residues. The DNA for the CDR3 is TGTGCGGGAGGGCGGGAGTCCTACAATGAGCAGTTCTTC. Protein product: CAGGRESYNEQFF.

This sequence joins TRBV9 and TRBJ1-1, with D unresolved. The CDR3 is 14 residues long. Germline CDR1 reads SGDLS; CDR2 reads YYNGEE. V was trimmed by 1 base and J by 5 bases, leaving 12 bases between them. The CDR3 region is CASSVRGFGTEAFF. The DNA for the CDR3 is TGTGCCAGCAGCGTACGTGGGTTTGGGACTGAAGCTTTCTTT.

V gene TRBV10-1 combines with J gene TRBJ2-2; 8 bases are a match to TRBD1. The length of the CDR3 is 15 residues. CDR1 and CDR2 from the germline V gene are WNHNN and SYGVQD (reference sequence). V lost 0 bases, J lost 6 bases, and 3 bases stayed unmatched. CDR3: CASSESDRDSGELFF. As DNA, the CDR3 is TGCGCCAGCAGTGAGTCGGACAGGGATTCCGGGGAGCTGTTTTTT.

The chain carries TRBV2 and TRBJ2-4; D unclear. The CDR3 consists of 14 residues. CDR1 SNHLY and CDR2 FYNNEI come from the germline V gene. The V and J ends lost 6 bases and 1 base respectively, with 10 bases between them. CDR3 loop: CASRRGLAKNIQYF. CDR3 nucleotides: TGTGCCAGCAGGCGAGGTCTGGCCAAAAACATTCAGTACTTC.

The rearrangement uses TRBV25-1 and TRBJ2-2, with 7 nucleotides matching TRBD1. CDR1 and CDR2 from the germline V gene are MGHDK and SYGVNS. This CDR3 contains 14 residues. V lost 6 bases and J lost 3; bases outside the gene matches: 4. This CDR3 is CASRSGTDTGELFF. The CDR3 bases are TGTGCCAGCAGGTCGGGGACAGACACCGGGGAGCTGTTTTTT. Combining the CDR3 with reference TRBV25-1 and TRBJ2-2 gives the whole variable domain EADIYQTPRYLVIGTGKKITLECSQTMGHDKMYWYQQDPGMELHLIHYSYGVNSTEKGDLSSESTVSRIRTEHFPLTLESARPSHTSQYLCASRSGTDTGELFFGEGSRLTVL.

The rearrangement links TRBV3-1 (or the pseudogene TRBV3-2) to TRBJ1-5; D ambiguous. Trimming pared 2 bases from V and 4 bases from J, leaving 6 bases between. Looked up from germline, CDR1 is LGHDT and CDR2 is YNNKEL (reference sequence). The CDR3 is 13 amino acids. The CDR3 sequence is CASSQTANQPQHF. CDR3 DNA sequence: TGTGCCAGCAGCCAAACCGCAAATCAGCCCCAGCATTTT.

The chain employs TRBV24-1 and TRBJ2-1, with D uncertain. This CDR3 has 16 residues. Trimming took 1 base from V and 4 from J, leaving 13 bases between them. CDR1 KGHDR and CDR2 SFDVKD come from the germline V gene. The CDR3 is CATSDFKRSRYNEQFF. CDR3 bases: TGTGCCACCAGTGATTTTAAGAGGTCTAGATACAATGAGCAGTTCTTC.